A single sample gave rise to the 6 T cell receptor beta chains below, sequenced in a study of blood T cell repertoires in COVID-19. The repertoire was sequenced with immunoSEQ multiplex PCR; TCRdb's copy has only in-frame clones and lacks some. The sample carries 140,000 to 150,000 clones, 80% to 90% recorded once. Sequenced: peripheral blood. These receptor sequences come from an elderly man with acute or convalescent COVID-19.

This rearrangement joins TRBV6-6 to TRBJ1-1; D remains unclear. This CDR3 comprises 13 residues. Germline V gene lookup returns CDR1 MNHNY and CDR2 SVGAGI (reference sequence). Trimming shortened V by 2 bases and J by 1 base, and 5 bases separated the two germline ends. The CDR3 here is CASSYSENTEAFF. CDR3 DNA sequence: TGTGCCAGCAGTTACAGCGAGAACACTGAAGCTTTCTTT.

J is TRBJ1-2 and V is TRBV28; D ambiguous. This CDR3 has 14 amino acids. Trimming shortened V by 7 bases and J by 6 bases, and 18 bases separated the two germline ends. Germline lookup yields CDR1 MDHEN and CDR2 SYDVKM. The CDR3 here is CASTSRERLNGYTF. The DNA for the CDR3 is TGTGCCAGCACCTCCCGGGAGAGGCTCAATGGCTACACCTTC.

The V and J genes are TRBV2 and TRBJ2-5, with D possibly being TRBD2 (5 bases). The CDR3 covers 14 residues. Germline CDR1 and CDR2: SNHLY and FYNNEI. Trimming left V 6 bases short and J 5 bases short, with 16 bases between. The CDR3 is CASSGAVVSETQYF. CDR3 DNA sequence: TGTGCCAGCAGCGGAGCGGTAGTGTCTGAGACCCAGTACTTC. The entire variable domain, with the rest obtained from reference TRBV2 and TRBJ2-5, is as follows: EPEVTQTPSHQVTQMGQEVILRCVPISNHLYFYWYRQILGQKVEFLVSFYNNEISEKSEIFDDQFSVERPDGSNFTLKIRSTKLEDSAMYFCASSGAVVSETQYFGPGTRLLVL.

V and J are TRBV6-5 and TRBJ1-2, with 7 bases aligning to TRBD1. Germline CDR1 MNHEY, CDR2 SVGAGI. CDR3 length: 11 residues. V dropped 6 bases and J dropped 5; count of bases not matched to a gene: 0. CDR3 region: CASRGQYGYTF. DNA of the CDR3: TGTGCCAGCAGGGGACAGTATGGCTACACCTTC.

The chain uses TRBV6-1 and TRBJ2-1; tentative D call: TRBD2 (5 bases). The CDR3 consists of 14 residues. The ends were cut back, 2 bases at V and 14 bases at J, with 19 bases in the middle. CDR1 is MNHNS, CDR2 SASEGT, per germline. CDR3 DNA: TGTGCCAGCAGTGAACCGGGAATCCCTAGCTTGGAGTTCTTC. It yields the protein CASSEPGIPSLEFF.

This chain connects TRBV11-2 to TRBJ2-1; 13 nucleotides agree with TRBD2. Unmatched junction bases numbered 5, after V lost 4 bases and J lost 5 bases. This CDR3 has 16 residues. The germline CDR1 and CDR2 sequences are SGHAT and FQNNGV. The CDR3 DNA is TGTGCCAGCAGCTCCCGACTAGCGGGGGGCCACAATGAGCAGTTCTTC. Its protein is CASSSRLAGGHNEQFF.